This entry lists 20 T cell receptor beta chains sequenced from one sample in a study of T cell responses to AZD1222 COVID-19 vaccine. Only in-frame clones appear in the TCRdb table, and some are missing; sequencing was by immunoSEQ multiplex PCR. This table holds under 130,000 clones, about nine tenths found once. Sequencing was performed on peripheral blood, taken on day 0 of AZD1222 vaccination. These receptors were obtained from an adult in good health.

The chain has TRBV6-1 and TRBJ2-7; D is uncertain. V shed 2 bases and J shed 2 bases, with 13 bases lying between them. This CDR3 is 15 amino acids long. Germline CDR1 and CDR2: MNHNS and SASEGT. CDR3 amino acids: CASSERAGFTYEQYF. The CDR3 coding sequence is TGTGCCAGCAGTGAACGGGCTGGGTTTACCTACGAGCAGTACTTC.

This rearrangement joins TRBV27 to TRBJ2-7; 10 bases align to TRBD2. Germline CDR1 is MNHEY and CDR2 is SMNVEV (reference sequence). This CDR3 is 14 amino acids long. V lost 7 bases, J lost 4 bases, and 7 bases stayed unmatched. CDR3 sequence (DNA): TGTGCCAGCATCCTAGGACTAGCGGCTTACGAGCAGTACTTC. Residues: CASILGLAAYEQYF.

V gene TRBV5-6 combines with J gene TRBJ1-2; D remains ambiguous. The ends were cut back, 4 bases at V and 8 bases at J, with 15 bases in the middle. The CDR3 contains 13 residues. Germline V gene data show CDR1 as SGHDT and CDR2 as YYEEEE. The CDR3 here is CASSLKEVDGYTF. The DNA of the CDR3 is TGTGCCAGCAGCCTCAAAGAGGTGGACGGCTACACCTTC.

V and J are TRBV4-2 and TRBJ2-3, with unresolved D. The CDR3 runs 14 residues. Per the germline V gene, CDR1 is LGHNA and CDR2 is YNFKEQ. V gave up 0 bases and J gave up 2 bases, with 6 bases separating them. The CDR3 sequence is CASSQDRTTDTQYF. CDR3 in DNA: TGTGCCAGCAGCCAAGATCGGACCACAGATACGCAGTATTTT.

The gene calls are TRBV3-1 (or the pseudogene TRBV3-2) and TRBJ2-1; 15 bases are a match to TRBD2. The CDR3 sequence is 17 residues long. The germline V gene has CDR1 LGHDT and CDR2 YNNKEL (reference sequence). With V trimmed by 3 bases and J by 6 bases, 6 bases remained unmatched. CDR3 DNA: TGTGCCAGCAGCCACGCCAGGACTAGCGGGAGGGGCAATGAGCAGTTCTTC. Translated, it gives CASSHARTSGRGNEQFF.

V and J are TRBV28 and TRBJ2-3; TRBD2 is a possible D gene (5 bases). The CDR3 extends over 13 amino acids. Germline CDR1 MDHEN, CDR2 SYDVKM. V lost 6 bases and J lost 2, with 9 bases in between. Written as DNA, the CDR3 is TGTGCCAGCAGCCCGGACTTCACAGATACGCAGTATTTT. Translated, it gives CASSPDFTDTQYF.

The rearrangement joins TRBV28 to TRBJ2-7, with 8 nucleotides matching TRBD2. This CDR3 has 12 residues. V lost 8 bases and J lost 5; bases outside the gene matches: 5. From germline, CDR1 is MDHEN and CDR2 SYDVKM. CDR3 bases: TGTGCCAGCTTCGCGCGGGGGGACGAGCAGTACTTC. Protein product: CASFARGDEQYF.

V and J are TRBV28 and TRBJ2-1; D gene unclear. The length of the CDR3 is 14 residues. V was clipped by 4 bases and J by 4 bases, with 11 bases between them. Germline CDR1 MDHEN, CDR2 SYDVKM. The CDR3 DNA sequence: TGTGCCAGCAGTTCCCCGGACCATTACAATGAGCAGTTCTTC. Translating it yields CASSSPDHYNEQFF. The full variable domain, in which reference TRBV28 and TRBJ2-1 provide the parts outside the CDR3, is DVKVTQSSRYLVKRTGEKVFLECVQDMDHENMFWYRQDPGLGLRLIYFSYDVKMKEKGDIPEGYSVSREKKERFSLILESASTNQTSMYLCASSSPDHYNEQFFGPGTRLTVL.

The chain links TRBV4-1 to TRBJ2-5; TRBD1 aligns across 9 bases. The CDR3 contains 16 residues. V dropped 2 bases and J dropped 2; count of bases not matched to a gene: 6. Germline values: CDR1 MGHRA, CDR2 YSYEKL. The CDR3 DNA sequence: TGCGCCAGCAGCCAACCGTACAGGGGGCGGCAAGAGACCCAGTACTTC. Protein sequence: CASSQPYRGRQETQYF.

The gene calls are TRBV5-8 and TRBJ2-6; the D is unclear. V was shortened by 4 bases and J by 1 base, with 6 bases between the two germline ends. The CDR3 contains 14 residues. CDR1 SGHTS and CDR2 YDEGEE come from the germline V gene. This chain's CDR3 is CASSTGSGANVLTF. The CDR3 coding sequence is TGTGCCAGCAGCACTGGGTCTGGGGCCAACGTCCTGACTTTC.

The chain employs TRBV18 and TRBJ1-1; 10 bases are a match to TRBD1. The CDR3 totals 17 residues. The junction had 4 bases not matched to a gene; V was cut back by 0 bases and J by 0 bases. Germline V CDR1 and CDR2: KGHSH, LQKENI. CDR3 nucleotide sequence: TGTGCCAGCTCACCACCGAGGACAGGGGGTGTGAACACTGAAGCTTTCTTT. Protein sequence: CASSPPRTGGVNTEAFF.

V usage is TRBV30 and J usage is TRBJ1-2; TRBD1 aligns across 7 bases. The junction had 9 bases not matched to a gene; V was cut back by 3 bases and J by 5 bases. CDR1 and CDR2 from the germline V gene are GTSNPN and SVGIG (reference sequence). The CDR3 has 14 residues. CDR3 nucleotides: TGTGCCTGGAGGGAGACAGGGTTGGGATATGGCTACACCTTC. This codes for CAWRETGLGYGYTF. Filled out from reference TRBV30 and TRBJ1-2, the complete variable domain reads SQTIHQWPATLVQPVGSPLSLECTVEGTSNPNLYWYRQAAGRGLQLLFYSVGIGQISSEVPQNLSASRPQDRQFILSSKKLLLSDSGFYLCAWRETGLGYGYTFGSGTRLTVV.

J is TRBJ2-6 and V is TRBV5-1; weak D call: TRBD2 (6 bases). CDR3 size: 16 residues. Germline CDR1 and CDR2: SGHRS and YFSETQ. V was pared by 0 bases and J by 4 bases, with 11 bases between. CDR3 residues: CASSLDGSAGANVLTF. The CDR3 DNA reads TGCGCCAGCAGCTTGGACGGGAGTGCCGGGGCCAACGTCCTGACTTTC.

V gene TRBV28 combines with J gene TRBJ1-5; D perhaps matches TRBD1 (5 bases). V lost 2 bases to trimming and J lost 3 bases, with 11 bases between them. This CDR3 contains 15 residues. Germline V gene sequence: CDR1 MDHEN, CDR2 SYDVKM. This CDR3 is CASSLGAGTNQPQHF. DNA of the CDR3: TGTGCCAGCAGTTTAGGAGCAGGGACCAATCAGCCCCAGCATTTT. Complete variable domain (other parts from reference TRBV28 and TRBJ1-5): DVKVTQSSRYLVKRTGEKVFLECVQDMDHENMFWYRQDPGLGLRLIYFSYDVKMKEKGDIPEGYSVSREKKERFSLILESASTNQTSMYLCASSLGAGTNQPQHFGDGTRLSIL.

The V call is TRBV5-4, the J call TRBJ2-7; 7 nucleotides align to TRBD2. The J segment lost 6 bases and the V segment lost 4 bases, leaving 16 bases of the junction unmatched. The germline V gene has CDR1 SGHNT and CDR2 YYREEE (reference sequence). The CDR3 has 16 amino acids. CDR3 region: CASSMGHGGFTGEQYF. CDR3 DNA: TGTGCCAGCAGCATGGGCCACGGGGGGTTTACGGGCGAGCAGTACTTC.

The chain is built from TRBV11-2 and TRBJ1-1; a possible D gene is TRBD1 (5 bases). V lost 2 bases to trimming and J lost 0 bases, with 16 bases between them. Germline V lookup: CDR1 SGHAT, CDR2 FQNNGV. This CDR3 spans 17 amino acids. This chain's CDR3 is CASSLSLPGTVNTEAFF. CDR3 DNA: TGTGCCAGCAGCTTAAGCCTCCCCGGGACGGTGAACACTGAAGCTTTCTTT. The full variable domain, in which reference TRBV11-2 and TRBJ1-1 provide the parts outside the CDR3, is EAGVAQSPRYKIIEKRQSVAFWCNPISGHATLYWYQQILGQGPKLLIQFQNNGVVDDSQLPKDRFSAERLKGVDSTLKIQPAKLEDSAVYLCASSLSLPGTVNTEAFFGQGTRLTVV.

The chain joins TRBV3-1 (or the pseudogene TRBV3-2) to TRBJ1-2, with TRBD1 matching 9 bases. This CDR3 has 14 amino acids. CDR1 is LGHDT, CDR2 YNNKEL, per germline (reference sequence). V gave up 6 bases and J gave up 0 bases; unmatched junction bases: 2. Written as DNA, the CDR3 is TGTGCCAGCAGAGACAGGGGGACTAACTATGGCTACACCTTC. Amino acids: CASRDRGTNYGYTF.

The chain recombines TRBV29-1 with TRBJ2-2, with D perhaps matching TRBD2 (5 bases). CDR3 length equals 11 residues. Germline values: CDR1 SQVTM, CDR2 ANQGSEA. V was cut by 4 bases and J by 6 bases, with 6 bases left in between. CDR3 sequence (DNA): TGCAGCGTTGTTAGCGCCGGGGAGCTGTTTTTT. Amino acid sequence: CSVVSAGELFF.

The J gene is TRBJ2-2, the V gene TRBV9, with 9 nucleotides matching TRBD2. V shed 3 bases and J 7 bases; nucleotides not matched to a gene: 4. The CDR3 has 14 amino acids. CDR1 and CDR2 (germline): SGDLS, YYNGEE. Here the CDR3 reads CASSASGTVGELFF. The CDR3 DNA reads TGTGCCAGCAGCGCTAGCGGGACGGTCGGGGAGCTGTTTTTT.

The chain has TRBV4-2 and TRBJ2-5, with a tentative D call TRBD1 (6 bases). Germline CDR1 is LGHNA and CDR2 is YNFKEQ. The CDR3 is 13 amino acids. The ends were cut back, 5 bases at V and 6 bases at J, with 13 bases in the middle. The CDR3 protein is CASSTTGLQTQYF. CDR3 DNA sequence: TGTGCCAGCAGCACAACAGGGTTGCAGACCCAGTACTTC.